The 31 T cell receptor beta chains given below trace back to one sample, sequenced in a study of shared clonotypes between healthy human individuals (dated by TCRdb to the early 2020s). Receptor amplification or capture employed the immunoSEQ multiplex PCR assay. The source is immuneACCESS, and TCRdb retained only in-frame sequences with V and J called. Part of the clones is not carried over; for the studies checked, unresolved V genes explain less than half of this, and the remainder is unexplained. A total of about 2.1 million clones appear in this sample, about 94% of them only once. The ten most abundant clones make up about 1.6% of the sample. CD8 naive samples consisted of CD45RO-negative cells that were positively selected for CCR7, yielding a CD45RA+CCR7+ population without TemRA cells. The specimen sequenced was naive CD8+ T cells from PBMCs. Sample cell subset or site, as interpreted from the label and publication: CD45RA+CCR7+. These receptors came from a man aged 18 to 29 in good health. Some clones in this sample may be carry-over from other donors' samples.

This clone occurred a few times. Other nucleotide sequences from this sample produce the same CDR3. This chain connects TRBV27 to TRBJ2-7; 8 bases are a match to TRBD1. The J segment lost 3 bases and the V segment lost 6 bases, leaving 4 bases of the junction unmatched. Germline lookup yields CDR1 MNHEY and CDR2 SMNVEV (reference sequence). This CDR3 has 13 residues. The CDR3 loop is CASSLDRDYEQYF. Here the CDR3 DNA reads TGTGCCAGCAGCTTGGACAGGGACTACGAGCAGTACTTC.

The chain has TRBV4-3 and TRBJ2-1, with TRBD2 as a possible D gene (5 bases). Per the germline V gene, CDR1 is LGHNA and CDR2 is YSLEER. There are 17 residues in the CDR3. Deletions cut 0 bases from V and 5 bases from J, with 17 bases between. The CDR3 loop is CASSQDGTLRGNNEQFF. The DNA for the CDR3 is TGCGCCAGCAGCCAAGATGGAACCCTGCGAGGGAACAATGAGCAGTTCTTC.

The V gene is TRBV4-1, the J gene TRBJ1-5, with unresolved D. The V gene lost 2 bases and the J gene lost 2 bases, with 13 bases spanning the gap. In germline, CDR1 is MGHRA, CDR2 YSYEKL. The CDR3 runs to 16 residues. In DNA, the CDR3 is TGCGCCAGCAGCCAAACCGTTATTCCAGGCAATCAGCCCCAGCATTTT. It is translated as CASSQTVIPGNQPQHF.

The chain has TRBV6-1 and TRBJ1-2; D uncertain. Between the trimmed V and J ends, which lost 3 bases and 10 bases, there was a span of 21 bases. The CDR3 runs 15 residues. CDR1 and CDR2 (germline): MNHNS, SASEGT. For the CDR3, the DNA is TGTGCCAGCAGTGACAGAGCCGTTCTATGGCTACTCTACACCTTC. This sequence encodes CASSDRAVLWLLYTF.

J is TRBJ2-1 and V is TRBV27, with TRBD2 matching over 8 bases. Germline-derived CDR1 and CDR2 are MNHEY and SMNVEV (reference sequence). The CDR3 totals 18 residues. The V and J ends lost 5 bases and 5 bases, in that order; junction bases with no gene match: 17. CDR3 DNA sequence: TGTGCCAGCAGTCGGGGGGGGATAGGGCGGGAGTGGCACAATGAGCAGTTCTTC. This codes for CASSRGGIGREWHNEQFF.

A word on this clone: Other nucleotide sequences from this sample produce the same CDR3. The V gene is TRBV27, the J gene TRBJ2-1, with D possibly TRBD1 on 7 matching bases. Deletions cut 3 bases from V and 6 bases from J, with 12 bases between. The CDR3 extends over 14 amino acids. Germline V gene data show CDR1 as MNHEY and CDR2 as SMNVEV (reference sequence). In DNA, the CDR3 is TGTGCCAGCAGTTTGTACAGGGGAGGCAATGAGCAGTTCTTC. It codes for CASSLYRGGNEQFF.

V and J are TRBV11-2 and TRBJ1-2, with a possible D match to TRBD1 (5 bases). The CDR3 runs 16 residues. The germline V and J ends were trimmed by 5 bases and 3 bases, with 19 bases remaining between them. Germline V gene data show CDR1 as SGHAT and CDR2 as FQNNGV. CDR3 protein: CASSVGSRRDDYGYTF. CDR3 DNA: TGTGCCAGCAGCGTAGGGTCTCGGAGGGACGACTATGGCTACACCTTC.

The chain joins TRBV9 to TRBJ2-1; TRBD2 matches at 7 bases. J lost 7 bases, V lost 3 bases, and 13 bases had no gene match. CDR3 size: 16 residues. Per germline, CDR1 SGDLS and CDR2 YYNGEE. For the CDR3, the DNA is TGTGCCAGCAGCGCACCCCTAACGGGAGGAAGGAATGAGCAGTTCTTC. This gives the protein CASSAPLTGGRNEQFF.

The chain links TRBV7-9 to TRBJ1-5; a possible D gene is TRBD1 (5 bases). CDR1 SEHNR and CDR2 FQNEAQ come from the germline V gene (reference sequence). Trimming removed 1 base from V and 7 bases from J, with 14 bases in between. The CDR3 length is 15 residues. Here the CDR3 DNA reads TGTGCCAGCAGCTTAGGGGGGTTCGGCAGCCAGCCCCAGCATTTT. This sequence encodes CASSLGGFGSQPQHF.

The chain links TRBV11-2 to TRBJ2-5; D remains unclear. The last part of the DNA fits TRBJ2-7 better; the J call may be wrong. The V gene's germline CDR1 is SGHAT and CDR2 FQNNGV. This CDR3 has 12 amino acids. This CDR3 is CASSLVRDEQYF. CDR3 nucleotides: TGTGCCAGCAGCCTCGTGAGAGACGAGCAGTACTTC.

The CDR3, as DNA: TGCGCCAGCAGCCAAGGCAGCGGGAGAATCAACGAGCAGTACTTC. Translated, it gives CASSQGSGRINEQYF. The V call is TRBV4-3, the J call TRBJ2-7, with 8 bases lining up with TRBD2. Germline V CDR1 and CDR2: LGHNA, YSLEER. The CDR3 runs to 15 residues. J lost 5 bases, V lost 1 base, and 7 bases had no gene match.

This chain uses TRBV7-9 with TRBJ2-5; 9 nucleotides line up with TRBD1. After removal of 4 bases from V and 2 bases from J, the junction contained 8 bases not matched to a gene. This CDR3 region has 16 residues. CDR1 is SEHNR and CDR2 is FQNEAQ in the germline V gene (reference sequence). CDR3 sequence reads: CASSSPGQGMQETQYF. In nucleotides, the CDR3 is TGTGCCAGCAGCTCACCGGGACAGGGAATGCAAGAGACCCAGTACTTC.

The chain employs TRBV7-9 and TRBJ2-1, with 12 bases that match TRBD2. The germline V gene encodes CDR1 SEHNR and CDR2 FQNEAQ (reference sequence). Trimming at V came to 1 base and at J to 8 bases, leaving 6 bases not matched to a gene. This CDR3 contains 16 residues. The CDR3 DNA is TGTGCCAGCAGCTTAGATCTTAGGACTAGCGGGGATGAGCAGTTCTTC. As protein: CASSLDLRTSGDEQFF.

This rearrangement joins TRBV7-9 to TRBJ1-1; D is undetermined. This CDR3 comprises 13 residues. Trimming took off 6 bases at V and 0 bases at J, with 8 bases between the two ends. CDR1 SEHNR and CDR2 FQNEAQ come from the germline V gene (reference sequence). The CDR3 sequence is CASRWPMNTEAFF. Here the CDR3 DNA reads TGTGCCAGCAGGTGGCCGATGAACACTGAAGCTTTCTTT.

This clone was observed once. Other nucleotide sequences from this sample produce the same CDR3. The chain links TRBV27 to TRBJ2-3; D is unresolved. Germline-derived CDR1 and CDR2 are MNHEY and SMNVEV (reference sequence). This CDR3 has 13 amino acids. Trimming took off 3 bases at V and 2 bases at J, with 6 bases between the two ends. The CDR3 region has the DNA TGTGCCAGCAGTTTTGGTGTCACAGATACGCAGTATTTT. Encoded protein: CASSFGVTDTQYF.

This chain connects TRBV11-2 to TRBJ2-7; D gene ambiguous. Deletions cut 7 bases from V and 0 bases from J, with 16 bases between. The V gene's germline CDR1 is SGHAT and CDR2 FQNNGV. This CDR3 has 15 residues. The CDR3 region is CASTPMGFSSYEQYF. The CDR3 nucleotides read TGTGCCAGCACCCCGATGGGATTCAGCTCCTACGAGCAGTACTTC.

The J gene is TRBJ2-7, the V gene TRBV7-3; weak D call: TRBD2 (6 bases). Trimming took 4 bases from V and 5 from J, leaving 12 bases between them. The CDR3 is made up of 13 amino acids. CDR1 and CDR2 (germline): SGHTA, FQGTGA. The CDR3 DNA follows: TGTGCCAGCAGCTCCCGGGGGATCCACGAGCAGTACTTC. It yields the protein CASSSRGIHEQYF. Variable domain in full (rest from reference TRBV7-3 and TRBJ2-7): GAGVSQTPSNKVTEKGKYVELRCDPISGHTALYWYRQSLGQGPEFLIYFQGTGAADDSGLPNDRFFAVRPEGSVSTLKIQRTERGDSAVYLCASSSRGIHEQYFGPGTRLTVT.

J is TRBJ2-1 and V is TRBV27; TRBD1 matches at 8 bases. The CDR3 is 15 residues long. Germline CDR1 and CDR2: MNHEY and SMNVEV (reference sequence). Trimming at V came to 7 bases and at J to 3 bases, leaving 8 bases not matched to a gene. CDR3 region: CASTGGTGGYNEQFF. The CDR3 DNA reads TGTGCCAGCACTGGGGGAACAGGGGGCTACAATGAGCAGTTCTTC.

J is TRBJ1-2 and V is TRBV18; TRBD1 matches 7 bases. The CDR3 contains 12 residues. The germline gives CDR1 KGHSH, CDR2 LQKENI. The trim removed 3 bases at V and 13 bases at J, leaving 8 bases unmatched. The CDR3 loop reads CASSPPGTAITF. The CDR3 region has the DNA TGTGCCAGCTCACCCCCCGGGACAGCCATCACCTTC.

J is TRBJ1-1 and V is TRBV6-4; 7 nucleotides match TRBD1. V lost 4 bases and J lost 1; bases outside the gene matches: 0. In germline, CDR1 is MRHNA, CDR2 SNTAGT. The CDR3 is made up of 13 amino acids. CDR3 nucleotides: TGTGCCAGCAGTGCAGGGGGGAACACTGAAGCTTTCTTT. It codes for CASSAGGNTEAFF.

The chain has TRBV29-1 and TRBJ1-2; D is unresolved. V lost 3 bases and J lost 8, with 16 bases in between. Looked up from germline, CDR1 is SQVTM and CDR2 is ANQGSEA. The CDR3 has 13 amino acids. CDR3 sequence reads: CSVDSSSASGYTF. Written as DNA, the CDR3 is TGCAGCGTTGACAGCAGTTCAGCATCCGGCTACACCTTC.

CDR3 DNA sequence: TGTGCCAGCAGCCCCGGAGTATTGATCAATGAGCAGTTCTTC. Protein product: CASSPGVLINEQFF. The chain recombines TRBV7-9 with TRBJ2-1; no clear D gene. Germline V gives CDR1 SEHNR, CDR2 FQNEAQ (reference sequence). With 5 bases removed from V and 6 bases from J, the gap between germline ends came to 14 bases. The CDR3 runs 14 residues.

This clone appeared a few times. In the same sample, other DNA sequences code for this CDR3. The chain employs TRBV27 and TRBJ2-1; tentative D call: TRBD2 (6 bases). V lost 2 bases and J lost 4, with 12 bases in between. The germline CDR1 and CDR2 sequences are MNHEY and SMNVEV (reference sequence). CDR3 size: 15 residues. The CDR3 DNA is TGTGCCAGCAGTTTAGGGGGGAGAGGTTACAATGAGCAGTTCTTC. It translates to CASSLGGRGYNEQFF.

The chain recombines TRBV7-9 with TRBJ2-7; a possible D gene is TRBD1 (6 bases). The germline CDR1 and CDR2 sequences are SEHNR and FQNEAQ (reference sequence). This CDR3 region has 15 residues. Trimming took 4 bases from V and 5 from J, leaving 18 bases between them. CDR3 sequence: CASSSGVGGIHEQYF. CDR3 bases: TGTGCCAGCAGCTCAGGGGTAGGGGGAATCCACGAGCAGTACTTC.

The gene calls are TRBV2 and TRBJ2-1; TRBD2 matches at 8 bases. The junction had 9 bases not matched to a gene; V was cut back by 1 base and J by 7 bases. Looked up from germline, CDR1 is SNHLY and CDR2 is FYNNEI. The CDR3 length is 16 residues. CDR3: CASSEGREGRGNEQFF. The CDR3 coding sequence is TGTGCCAGCAGTGAAGGACGGGAGGGCCGGGGAAATGAGCAGTTCTTC. The whole variable domain, filled in from reference TRBV2 and TRBJ2-1, reads EPEVTQTPSHQVTQMGQEVILRCVPISNHLYFYWYRQILGQKVEFLVSFYNNEISEKSEIFDDQFSVERPDGSNFTLKIRSTKLEDSAMYFCASSEGREGRGNEQFFGPGTRLTVL.

This clone was recorded only once. This CDR3 is also generated by other DNA sequences in the sample. The chain links TRBV11-2 to TRBJ2-7; D perhaps matches TRBD1 (6 bases). The CDR3 spans 15 residues. The V gene lost 6 bases and the J gene lost 0 bases, with 15 bases spanning the gap. Per the germline V gene, CDR1 is SGHAT and CDR2 is FQNNGV. For the CDR3, the DNA is TGTGCCAGCAGTTCCCGGGACACAAGCTCCTACGAGCAGTACTTC. Amino acids: CASSSRDTSSYEQYF.

This sequence joins TRBV29-1 and TRBJ2-7, with a possible D match to TRBD2 (6 bases). In germline, CDR1 is SQVTM, CDR2 ANQGSEA. This CDR3 spans 13 amino acids. Deletions cut 8 bases from V and 3 bases from J, with 17 bases between. DNA for the CDR3: TGCAGCTCGTCGGGCGGGGCAAACTACGAGCAGTACTTC. This encodes CSSSGGANYEQYF.

The chain joins TRBV7-9 to TRBJ2-5, with D possibly being TRBD2 (6 bases). The CDR3 covers 17 residues. Trimming stripped 2 bases from V and 0 bases from J, with 16 bases between. Looked up from germline, CDR1 is SEHNR and CDR2 is FQNEAQ (reference sequence). CDR3 sequence: CASSLPGPAGNQETQYF. As DNA, the CDR3 is TGTGCCAGCAGCTTACCGGGCCCAGCGGGCAACCAAGAGACCCAGTACTTC. Supplemented by reference TRBV7-9 and TRBJ2-5, the full variable domain reads DTGVSQNPRHKITKRGQNVTFRCDPISEHNRLYWYRQTLGQGPEFLTYFQNEAQLEKSRLLSDRFSAERPKGSFSTLEIQRTEQGDSAMYLCASSLPGPAGNQETQYFGPGTRLLVL.

The V call is TRBV9, the J call TRBJ2-1, with 12 bases that match TRBD2. The J segment lost 7 bases and the V segment lost 3 bases, leaving 11 bases of the junction unmatched. From germline, CDR1 is SGDLS and CDR2 YYNGEE. The CDR3 runs 17 residues. The CDR3 DNA reads as TGTGCCAGCAGCGGATCATTGACTAGCGGGGGACCAAATGAGCAGTTCTTC. Encoded protein: CASSGSLTSGGPNEQFF.

The chain employs TRBV29-1 and TRBJ2-7; the D gene could be TRBD1 or TRBD2 (6 bases each). This CDR3 region has 13 residues. Trimming took off 7 bases at V and 4 bases at J, with 17 bases between the two ends. Germline loops: CDR1 SQVTM, CDR2 ANQGSEA. The DNA for the CDR3 is TGCAGCGCCATGGGGGGCAACTTATACGAGCAGTACTTC. Protein: CSAMGGNLYEQYF.

For this clone: Different DNA sequences within this sample yield the same CDR3. J is TRBJ2-7 and V is TRBV9; D might be TRBD1 or TRBD2, each matching 5 bases. The CDR3 totals 13 residues. V lost 4 bases to trimming and J lost 4 bases, with 12 bases between them. Per the germline V gene, CDR1 is SGDLS and CDR2 is YYNGEE. CDR3 residues: CASSPRGGYEQYF. The CDR3 nucleotides read TGTGCCAGCAGCCCCCGGGGCGGGTACGAGCAGTACTTC.